One T cell receptor (beta chain) is described in this entry. Produced via immunoSEQ multiplex PCR; TCRdb's table is partial and in-frame only. The profile covers some 63,000 clones, with roughly 96% appearing a single time and roughly 0.1% taken by the ten largest. This sample is drawn from a study of siplizumab effects on memory and regulatory T cells. This CDR3 has 17 amino acids. Germline assignment: CDR1 SNHLY and CDR2 FYNNEI. Trimming removed 2 bases from V and 6 bases from J; junction bases left unmatched: 9. The sample was naive CD8+ T cells sorted from blood. This sequence originates from a human donor in good health. This chain connects TRBV2 to TRBJ2-1, with TRBD2 matching 11 bases. As DNA, the CDR3 is TGTGCCAGCAGTGAATGGGCCCTAGCGGGGGGTGGCAATGAGCAGTTCTTC. Its protein is CASSEWALAGGGNEQFF.